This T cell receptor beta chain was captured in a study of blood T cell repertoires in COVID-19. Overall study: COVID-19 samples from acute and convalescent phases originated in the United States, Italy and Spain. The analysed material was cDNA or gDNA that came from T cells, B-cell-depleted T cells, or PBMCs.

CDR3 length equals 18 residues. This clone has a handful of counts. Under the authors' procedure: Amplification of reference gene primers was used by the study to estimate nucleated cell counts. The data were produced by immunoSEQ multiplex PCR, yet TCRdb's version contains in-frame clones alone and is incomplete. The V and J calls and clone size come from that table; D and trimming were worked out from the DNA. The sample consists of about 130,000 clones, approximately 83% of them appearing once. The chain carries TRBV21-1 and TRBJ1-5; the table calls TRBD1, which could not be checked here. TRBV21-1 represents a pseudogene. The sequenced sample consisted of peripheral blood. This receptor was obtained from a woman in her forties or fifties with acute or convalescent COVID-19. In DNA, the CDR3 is TGTGCCAGCAGCAAAGGGGTGCCTTTGACAGGGGACAATCAGCCCCAGCATTTT. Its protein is CASSKGVPLTGDNQPQHF.